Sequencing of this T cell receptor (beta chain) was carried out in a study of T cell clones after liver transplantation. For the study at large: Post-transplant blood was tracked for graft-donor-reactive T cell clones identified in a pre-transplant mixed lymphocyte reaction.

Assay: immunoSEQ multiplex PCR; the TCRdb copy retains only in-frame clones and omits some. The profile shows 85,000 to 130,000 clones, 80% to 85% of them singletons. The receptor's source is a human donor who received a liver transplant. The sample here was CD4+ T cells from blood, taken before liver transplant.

The CDR3 reads CASSVSVGGQAKNIQYF. CDR3 nucleotide sequence: TGTGCCAGCAGTGTTTCGGTGGGAGGGCAGGCCAAAAACATTCAGTACTTC. The V gene is TRBV2, the J gene TRBJ2-4; 7 nucleotides agree with TRBD2. The J segment lost 1 base and the V segment lost 4 bases, leaving 10 bases of the junction unmatched. The CDR3 totals 17 residues. Germline loops: CDR1 SNHLY, CDR2 FYNNEI.